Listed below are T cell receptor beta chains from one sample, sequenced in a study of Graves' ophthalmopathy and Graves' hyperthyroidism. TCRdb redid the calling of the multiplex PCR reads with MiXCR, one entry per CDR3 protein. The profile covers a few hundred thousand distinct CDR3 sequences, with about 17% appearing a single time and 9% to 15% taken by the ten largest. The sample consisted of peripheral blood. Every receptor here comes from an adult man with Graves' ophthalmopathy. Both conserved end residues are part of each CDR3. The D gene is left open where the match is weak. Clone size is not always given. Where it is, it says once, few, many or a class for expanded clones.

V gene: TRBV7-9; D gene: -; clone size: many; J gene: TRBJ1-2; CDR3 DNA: TGTGCCAGCAGCCGCCGGGACGGGCGCTATGGCTACACCTTC; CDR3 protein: CASSRRDGRYGYTF
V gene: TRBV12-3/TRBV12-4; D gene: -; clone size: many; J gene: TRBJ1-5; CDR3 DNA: TGTGCCAGCAGCCCTGGCAGTAATCAGCCCCAGCATTTT; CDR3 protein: CASSPGSNQPQHF
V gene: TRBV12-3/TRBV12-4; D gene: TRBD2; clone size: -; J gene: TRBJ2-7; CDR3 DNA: TGTGCCAGCAGTTCCCCTTCTAGCGGGACCCACGAGCAGTACTTC; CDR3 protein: CASSSPSSGTHEQYF
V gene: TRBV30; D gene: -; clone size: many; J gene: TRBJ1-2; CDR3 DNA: TGTGCCCGGACCGGGAACAGGCGTACTAACTATGGCTACACCTTC; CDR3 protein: CARTGNRRTNYGYTF
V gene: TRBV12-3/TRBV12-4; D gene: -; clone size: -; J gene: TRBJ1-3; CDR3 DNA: TGTGCCAGCAGCCTGACGGTTGGAAACACCATATCTTTT; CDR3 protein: CASSLTVGNTISF
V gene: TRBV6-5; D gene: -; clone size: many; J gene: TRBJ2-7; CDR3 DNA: TGTGCCAGCAGTTTGCGTTTCGAGCAGTACTTC; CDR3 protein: CASSLRFEQYF
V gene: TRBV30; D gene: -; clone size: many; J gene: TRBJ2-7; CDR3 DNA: TGTGCCTGGAGTCTAACGTCAAGCTCCTACGAGCAGTACTTC; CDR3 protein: CAWSLTSSSYEQYF
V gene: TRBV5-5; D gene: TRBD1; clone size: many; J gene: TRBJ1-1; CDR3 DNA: TGTGCCAGCAGCCTGAACAGGGGGCACGGCACTGAAGCTTTCTTT; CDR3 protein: CASSLNRGHGTEAFF
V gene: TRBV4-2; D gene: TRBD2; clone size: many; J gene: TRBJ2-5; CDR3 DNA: TGTGCCAGCAGCTCCGCCGAAGCGGGAGGGGCCGAGACCCAGTACTTC; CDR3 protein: CASSSAEAGGAETQYF
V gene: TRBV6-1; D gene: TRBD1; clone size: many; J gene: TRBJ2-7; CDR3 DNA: TGTGCCAGCAGTGAAGTCGGGACAGGGATGTACGAGCAGTACTTC; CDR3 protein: CASSEVGTGMYEQYF
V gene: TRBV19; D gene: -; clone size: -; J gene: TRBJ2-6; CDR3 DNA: TGTGCCAGTAGTATATTGGTCGGGTCCGGGGCCAACGTCCTGACTTTC; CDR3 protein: CASSILVGSGANVLTF
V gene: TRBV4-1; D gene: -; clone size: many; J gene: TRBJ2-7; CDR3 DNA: TGCGCCAGCAGCCAAATGACAGCCCGTTACTACGAGCAGTACTTC; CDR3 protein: CASSQMTARYYEQYF
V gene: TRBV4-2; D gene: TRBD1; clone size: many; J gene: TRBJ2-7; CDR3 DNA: TGTGCCAGCAGCCAGTACCCGGGACAGTCCTACGAGCAGTACTTC; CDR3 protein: CASSQYPGQSYEQYF
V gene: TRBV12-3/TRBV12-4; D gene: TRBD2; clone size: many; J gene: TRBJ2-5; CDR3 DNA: TGTGCCAGCAGTTTTGCTAGCGGGGGGCTCCGAGGGGAGACCCAGTACTTC; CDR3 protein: CASSFASGGLRGETQYF
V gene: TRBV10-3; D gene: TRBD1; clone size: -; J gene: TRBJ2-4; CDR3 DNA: TGTGCCATCAGCCTAATGACAGGGCCCGAAAACATTCAGTACTTC; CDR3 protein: CAISLMTGPENIQYF
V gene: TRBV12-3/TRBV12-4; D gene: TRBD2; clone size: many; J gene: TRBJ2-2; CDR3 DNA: TGTGCCAGCACCTTCGGGGGGGCGGGCACCGGGGAGCTGTTTTTT; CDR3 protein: CASTFGGAGTGELFF
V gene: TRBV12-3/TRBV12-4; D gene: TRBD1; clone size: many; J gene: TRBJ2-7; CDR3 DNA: TGTGCCAGCAGTTCGGGGACAGGGAAGAACGAGCAGTACTTC; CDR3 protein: CASSSGTGKNEQYF
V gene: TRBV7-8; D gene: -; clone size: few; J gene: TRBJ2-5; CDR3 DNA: TGTGCCAGCAGCCCAGACCCCCCCCAAGAGACCCAGTACTTC; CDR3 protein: CASSPDPPQETQYF
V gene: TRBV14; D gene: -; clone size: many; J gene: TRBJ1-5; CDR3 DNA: TGTGCCAGCAGCCAAGACGTAGGCCCGGGGGGCGGGCAGCCCCAGCATTTT; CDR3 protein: CASSQDVGPGGGQPQHF
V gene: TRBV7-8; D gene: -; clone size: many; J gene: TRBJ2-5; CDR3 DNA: TGTGCCAGCAGCTTATCTGAATTGGGGACCCAGTACTTC; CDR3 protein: CASSLSELGTQYF
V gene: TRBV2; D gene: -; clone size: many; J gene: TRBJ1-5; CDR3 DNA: TGTGCCAGCAGTCGGGGGACTATGAGCAATCAGCCCCAGCATTTT; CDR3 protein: CASSRGTMSNQPQHF
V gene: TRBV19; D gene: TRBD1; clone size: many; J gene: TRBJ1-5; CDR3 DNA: TGTGCCAGCAAGATTGGACAGGGCATCGGCAATCAGCCCCAGCATTTT; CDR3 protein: CASKIGQGIGNQPQHF
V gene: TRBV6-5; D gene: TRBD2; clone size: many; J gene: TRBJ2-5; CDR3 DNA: TGTGCCAGCAGTTACGAGCGGGGGGCCGGGGAGACCCAGTACTTC; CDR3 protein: CASSYERGAGETQYF
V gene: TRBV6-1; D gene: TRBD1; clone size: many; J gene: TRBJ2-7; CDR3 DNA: TGTGCCAGCGGGACAGGGTATGGGTACGAGCAGTACTTC; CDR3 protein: CASGTGYGYEQYF
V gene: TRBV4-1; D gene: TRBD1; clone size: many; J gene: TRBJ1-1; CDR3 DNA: TGCGCCAGCAGCCAACTTGGGACAGGGTTGGGCACTGAAGCTTTCTTT; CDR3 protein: CASSQLGTGLGTEAFF
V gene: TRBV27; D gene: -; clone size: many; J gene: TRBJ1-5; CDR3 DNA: TGTGCCAGCAGTTTAAGCACAGGCCAGCCCCAGCATTTT; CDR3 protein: CASSLSTGQPQHF
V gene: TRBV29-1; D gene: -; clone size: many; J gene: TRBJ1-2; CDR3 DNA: TGCAGCGTTGTTTCCAGCGTCGATGGCTACACCTTC; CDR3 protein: CSVVSSVDGYTF
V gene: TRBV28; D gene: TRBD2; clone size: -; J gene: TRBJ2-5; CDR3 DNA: TGTGCCAGCTTAACTAGCGGGAGGGCAACCCAGTACTTC; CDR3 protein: CASLTSGRATQYF
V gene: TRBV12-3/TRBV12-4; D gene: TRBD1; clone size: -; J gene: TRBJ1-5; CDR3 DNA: TGTGCCAGCAGTTCTGACAGGGACAATAGCAATCAGCCCCAGCATTTT; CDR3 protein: CASSSDRDNSNQPQHF
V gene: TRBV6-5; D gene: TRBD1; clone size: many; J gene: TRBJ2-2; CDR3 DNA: TGTGCCAGCAGTCACGGGACAGGTAGCACCGGGGAGCTGTTTTTT; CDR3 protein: CASSHGTGSTGELFF
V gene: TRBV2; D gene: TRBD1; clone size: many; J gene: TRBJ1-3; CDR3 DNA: TGTGCCAACAGGGGGGAGGCCCTCTCTGGAAACACCATATATTTT; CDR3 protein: CANRGEALSGNTIYF
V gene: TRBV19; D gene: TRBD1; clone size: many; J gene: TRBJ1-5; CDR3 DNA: TGTGCCAGTAGTATTGGGACAGGAGTTTTGCAGCCCCAGCATTTT; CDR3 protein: CASSIGTGVLQPQHF
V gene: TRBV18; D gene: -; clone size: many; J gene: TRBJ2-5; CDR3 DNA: TGTGCCAGCTCACCATCCGGGACGGACGAAGAGACCCAGTACTTC; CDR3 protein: CASSPSGTDEETQYF
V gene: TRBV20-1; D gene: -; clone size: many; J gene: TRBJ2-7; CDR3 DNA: TGCAGTGCTGAACGTAGAAGGGGCAGCGAGCAGTACTTC; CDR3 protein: CSAERRRGSEQYF
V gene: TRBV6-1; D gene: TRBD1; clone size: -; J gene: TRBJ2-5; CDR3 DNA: TGTGCCAGCACCAGGGGGACAGGGGAGACCCAGTACTTC; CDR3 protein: CASTRGTGETQYF
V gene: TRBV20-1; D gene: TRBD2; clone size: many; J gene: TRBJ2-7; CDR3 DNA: TGCAGTGCTAGCAGCCTACTAGCGGTTAACTACGAGCAGTACTTC; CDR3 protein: CSASSLLAVNYEQYF
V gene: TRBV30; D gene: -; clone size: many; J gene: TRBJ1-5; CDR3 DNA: TGTGCCTGGAGCCCTTATATCAATCAGCCCCAGCATTTT; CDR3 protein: CAWSPYINQPQHF
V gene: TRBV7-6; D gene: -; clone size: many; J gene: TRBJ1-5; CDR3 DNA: TGTGCCAGCAGCCCAAGCGGCTCCGAAGGTATTCAGCCCCAGCATTTT; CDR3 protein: CASSPSGSEGIQPQHF
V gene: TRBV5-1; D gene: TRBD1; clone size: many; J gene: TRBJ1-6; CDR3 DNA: TGCGCCAGCAGCGCTACCGGGACAGGCGTTTCACCCCTCCACTTT; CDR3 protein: CASSATGTGVSPLHF
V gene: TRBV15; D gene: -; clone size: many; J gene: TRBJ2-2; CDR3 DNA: TGTGCCACCAGCAGAGTGGCGGGTGCACACGGGGAGCTGTTTTTT; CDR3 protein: CATSRVAGAHGELFF
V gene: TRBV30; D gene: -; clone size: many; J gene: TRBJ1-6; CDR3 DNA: TGTGCCTGGAGCACACACAAGGGAGGAAATTCACCCCTCCACTTT; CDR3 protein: CAWSTHKGGNSPLHF
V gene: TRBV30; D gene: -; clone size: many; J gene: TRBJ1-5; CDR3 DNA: TGTGCCTGGAGTGCCAGGCTCAATCAGCCCCAGCATTTT; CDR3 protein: CAWSARLNQPQHF
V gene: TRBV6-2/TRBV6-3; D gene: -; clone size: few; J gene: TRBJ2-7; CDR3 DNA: TGTGCCAGCAATCCCACCCGGGATCTAATTGGGCGCGAGCAGTACTTC; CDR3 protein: CASNPTRDLIGREQYF
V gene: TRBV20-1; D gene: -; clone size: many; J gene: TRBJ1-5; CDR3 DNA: TGCAGTGCTAGAGATAACGGAAGCAATCAGCCCCAGCATTTT; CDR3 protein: CSARDNGSNQPQHF
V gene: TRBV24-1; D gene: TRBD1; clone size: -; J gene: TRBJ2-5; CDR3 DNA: TGTGCCAGTAGGCCCTCCGGGACAGGAGGAGAGACCCAGTACTTC; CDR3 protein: CASRPSGTGGETQYF
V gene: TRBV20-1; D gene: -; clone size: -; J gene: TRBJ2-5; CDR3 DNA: TGCAGTGCGTTGCAGCCCCAAGAGACCCAGTACTTC; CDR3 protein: CSALQPQETQYF